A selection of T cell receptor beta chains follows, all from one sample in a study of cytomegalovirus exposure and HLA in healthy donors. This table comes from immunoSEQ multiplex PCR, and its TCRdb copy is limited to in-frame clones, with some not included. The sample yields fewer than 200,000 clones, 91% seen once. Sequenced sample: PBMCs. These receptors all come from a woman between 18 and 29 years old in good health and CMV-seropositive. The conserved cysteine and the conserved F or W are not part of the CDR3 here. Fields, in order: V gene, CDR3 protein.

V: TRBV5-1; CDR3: ASSLVAGTYSYEQY
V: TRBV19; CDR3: ASSIRASGILSYEQY
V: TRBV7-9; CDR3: ASSFRDRGNNEQF
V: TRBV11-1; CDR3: ASSFGAFDEQY
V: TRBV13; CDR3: ASSLGWRQAGTSGRATVIDEQF
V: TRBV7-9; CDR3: AGTGGQETQY
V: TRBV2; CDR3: ASTRTGGAGGELF
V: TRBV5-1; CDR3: ASSPTTGGGGYT
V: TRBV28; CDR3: ASSFLTGSTEAF
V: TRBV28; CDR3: ASSFVAGGNTGELF
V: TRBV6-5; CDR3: ASRVKTQY
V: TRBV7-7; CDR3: ASSVRVSRGAGETQY
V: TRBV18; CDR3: ASSLTGTGAYEQY
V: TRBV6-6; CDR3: ASSTGTGSSQPQH
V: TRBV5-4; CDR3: ASSSDLGRDEQY
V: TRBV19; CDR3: ASSTDIYNEQF
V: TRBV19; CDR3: ASSLGRGTGENEQF
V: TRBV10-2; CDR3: ATQDRKGLNTEAF
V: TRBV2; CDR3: ASSESGRAGGFNEQF
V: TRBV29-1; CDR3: SVALAYEQY
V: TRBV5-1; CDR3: ASSLDPSGNQPQH
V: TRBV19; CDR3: ASSLTGTRGDEQY
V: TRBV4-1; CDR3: ASGSGIETQY
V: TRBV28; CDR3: ASRGLAGLYEQY
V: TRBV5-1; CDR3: ASAGGEVNTEAF
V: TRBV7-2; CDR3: ASSLAGGFATNEKLF
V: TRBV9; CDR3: ASSPGLAGSYNEQF
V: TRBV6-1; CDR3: ASSRAGGPGNEQF
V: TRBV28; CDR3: ASSRTDRGRGYT
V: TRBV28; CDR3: ASSDGLAGVPSYEQY
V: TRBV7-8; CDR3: ASSLPSSDEQF
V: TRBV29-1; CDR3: SVERGPNTEAF
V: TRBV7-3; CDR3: ASSLIGGAREAF
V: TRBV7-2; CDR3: ASSLAPPGSSYNEQF
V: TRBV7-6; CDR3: ASSRARTEETQY
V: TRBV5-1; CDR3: ASSPYGTSGGDNEQF
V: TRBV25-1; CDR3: ASSGYLAGGPVTGELF
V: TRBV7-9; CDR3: ASSSSGGAEEQY
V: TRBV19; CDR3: ASRIQGSSTEAF
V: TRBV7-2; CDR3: ASSLEGGAAYEQY
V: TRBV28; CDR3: ASSLAGVGYEQY
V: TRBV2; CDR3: ASTRDRGFGYT
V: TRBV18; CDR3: ASSPLGAGPRGANVLT
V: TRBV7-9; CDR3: ASSPRDMGEKLF
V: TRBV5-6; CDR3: ASTGRGTSINEKLF
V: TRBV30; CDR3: GAGTGYTDTQY